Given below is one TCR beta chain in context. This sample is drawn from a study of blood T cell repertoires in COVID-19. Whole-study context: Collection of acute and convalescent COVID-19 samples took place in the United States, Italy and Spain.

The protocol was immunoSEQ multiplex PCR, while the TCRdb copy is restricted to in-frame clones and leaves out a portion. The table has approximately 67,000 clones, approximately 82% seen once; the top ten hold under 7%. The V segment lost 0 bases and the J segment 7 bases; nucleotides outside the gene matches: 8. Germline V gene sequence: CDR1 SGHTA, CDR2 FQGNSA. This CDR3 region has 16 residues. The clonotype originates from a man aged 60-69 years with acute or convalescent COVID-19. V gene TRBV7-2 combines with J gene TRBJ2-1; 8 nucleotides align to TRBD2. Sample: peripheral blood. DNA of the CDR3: TGTGCCAGCAGCTTAGCTAGCGGGGCCTTGGGGAATGAGCAGTTCTTC. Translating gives CASSLASGALGNEQFF.